A selection of T cell receptor beta chains follows, all from one sample in a study of cytotoxic CD8 clonotypes in ibrutinib-treated CLL. Assay used: immunoSEQ multiplex PCR; TCRdb lists only in-frame clones, some missing. The sample includes some 130,000 clones, approximately 85% of them seen just once. The sequences come from PBMCs, collected after 24 months of ibrutinib treatment. Receptors were obtained from a human donor with chronic lymphocytic leukemia. Each CDR3 is given without its conserved first and last residue.

J gene,V gene,CDR3 protein
TRBJ1-2,TRBV7-3,ASSAKTGWGYT
TRBJ1-1,TRBV21-1,ASSKDGGITEAF
TRBJ2-6,TRBV28,ASSRAAGGLSGANVLT
TRBJ1-4,TRBV5-1,ASSLDGTTNEKLF
TRBJ1-1,TRBV2,ASTLDGYTEAF
TRBJ2-2,TRBV30,AWSRDHTGELF
TRBJ2-7,TRBV4-3,ASSQDWGSYEQY
TRBJ1-2,TRBV5-1,ASSLNARQGDGYT
TRBJ2-7,TRBV5-4,ASSYWPYEQY
TRBJ1-2,TRBV9,ASSSSESNYGYT